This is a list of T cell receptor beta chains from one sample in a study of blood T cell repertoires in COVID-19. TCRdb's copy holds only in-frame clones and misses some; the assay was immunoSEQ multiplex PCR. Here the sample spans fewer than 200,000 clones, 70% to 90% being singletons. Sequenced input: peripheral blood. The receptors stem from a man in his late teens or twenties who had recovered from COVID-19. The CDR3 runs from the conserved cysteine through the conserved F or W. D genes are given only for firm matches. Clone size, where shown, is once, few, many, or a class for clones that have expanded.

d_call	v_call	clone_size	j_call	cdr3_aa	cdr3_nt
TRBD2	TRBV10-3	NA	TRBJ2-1	CATAGTSGYNEQFF	TGTGCCACTGCAGGGACTAGCGGGTACAATGAGCAGTTCTTC
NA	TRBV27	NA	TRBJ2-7	CASREQGATYEQYF	TGTGCCAGCAGGGAACAGGGTGCCACTTACGAGCAGTACTTC
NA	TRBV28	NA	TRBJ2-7	CASSLEGSSYEQYF	TGTGCCAGCAGTTTAGAGGGAAGCTCCTACGAGCAGTACTTC
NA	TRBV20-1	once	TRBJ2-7	CSARGGYEQYF	TGCAGTGCTAGAGGAGGCTACGAGCAGTACTTC
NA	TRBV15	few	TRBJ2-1	CATSPQTGSPDEQFF	TGTGCCACCAGCCCACAGACAGGATCTCCCGATGAGCAGTTCTTC
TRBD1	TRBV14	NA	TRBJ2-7	CASSPDRGYEQYF	TGTGCCAGCAGCCCGGACAGGGGCTACGAGCAGTACTTC
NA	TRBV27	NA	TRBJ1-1	CASSFGSETEAFF	TGTGCCAGCAGTTTCGGTTCGGAGACTGAAGCTTTCTTT
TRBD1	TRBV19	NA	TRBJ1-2	CASSATGQGNYGYTF	TGTGCCAGTAGTGCAACGGGACAGGGAAACTATGGCTACACCTTC
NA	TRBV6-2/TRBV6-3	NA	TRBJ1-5	CASSYEWGGIDQPQHF	TGTGCCAGCAGTTACGAATGGGGCGGCATAGATCAGCCCCAGCATTTT
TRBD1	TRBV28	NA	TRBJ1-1	CASSGRGTMNTEAFF	TGTGCCAGCAGTGGCAGGGGGACGATGAACACTGAAGCTTTCTTT
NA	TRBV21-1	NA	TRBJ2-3	CASSKRPPALSTDTQYF	TGTGCCAGCAGCAAACGGCCCCCAGCGCTGAGCACAGATACGCAGTATTTT
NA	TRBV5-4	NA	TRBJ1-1	CASSLPTTSEAFF	TGTGCCAGCAGCTTGCCGACAACCTCTGAAGCTTTCTTT
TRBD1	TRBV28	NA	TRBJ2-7	CASSSPTPGQGAREQYF	TGTGCCAGCAGTTCCCCCACACCGGGACAGGGGGCTCGTGAGCAGTACTTC
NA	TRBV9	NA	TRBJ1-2	CASSVARGGYTF	TGTGCCAGCAGCGTAGCACGAGGGGGCTACACCTTC
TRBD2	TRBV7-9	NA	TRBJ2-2	CAIRTSSAGGELFF	TGTGCCATCCGGACTAGCTCTGCGGGCGGGGAGCTGTTTTTT
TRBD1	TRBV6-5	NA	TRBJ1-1	CASRSDRVNTEAFF	TGTGCCAGCAGAAGTGACAGGGTGAACACTGAAGCTTTCTTT
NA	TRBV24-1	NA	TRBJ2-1	CATSDLPGGLQFF	TGTGCCACCAGTGACCTGCCCGGGGGGCTGCAGTTCTTC
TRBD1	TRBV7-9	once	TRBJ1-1	CASSSDWDRRF	TGTGCCAGCAGCTCGGATTGGGACAGAAGATTT
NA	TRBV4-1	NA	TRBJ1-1	CASRGVLKNTEAFF	TGCGCCAGCAGGGGCGTTCTGAAGAACACTGAAGCTTTCTTT
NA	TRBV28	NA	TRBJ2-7	CASNRLYEQYF	TGTGCCAGCAATCGTCTATACGAGCAGTACTTC
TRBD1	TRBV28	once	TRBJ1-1	CASSPTGLTEAFF	TGTGCCAGCAGTCCGACAGGGTTGACTGAAGCTTTCTTT
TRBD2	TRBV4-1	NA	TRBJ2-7	CASSLTLQTSGPMEQYF	TGCGCCAGCAGCCTCACTCTTCAGACTAGCGGGCCAATGGAGCAGTACTTC
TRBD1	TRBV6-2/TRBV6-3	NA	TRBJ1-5	CASSPETGGSGYQPQHF	TGTGCCAGCAGCCCCGAGACAGGGGGCTCGGGTTACCAGCCCCAGCATTTT
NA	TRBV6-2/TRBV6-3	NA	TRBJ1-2	CASSYSAGWNYTF	TGTGCCAGCAGTTACTCAGCGGGTTGGAACTACACCTTC
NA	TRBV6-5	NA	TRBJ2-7	CATTIRLSGEQYF	TGTGCCACCACCATAAGACTGTCGGGTGAGCAGTACTTC
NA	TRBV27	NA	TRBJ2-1	CASGWSAYNEQFF	TGTGCCAGCGGGTGGAGTGCTTACAATGAGCAGTTCTTC
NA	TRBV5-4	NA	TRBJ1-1	CASSAPGLGTEAFF	TGTGCCAGCAGCGCACCTGGGCTCGGCACTGAAGCTTTCTTT
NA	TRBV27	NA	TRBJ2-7	CASSLTPSYEQYF	TGTGCCAGCAGTTTAACCCCCAGTTACGAGCAGTACTTC
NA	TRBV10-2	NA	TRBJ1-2	CASSISTGYYGYTF	TGCGCCAGCAGTATCTCAACAGGGTACTATGGCTACACCTTC
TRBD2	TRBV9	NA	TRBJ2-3	CASSGSGGSASTDTQYF	TGTGCCAGCAGCGGTAGCGGGGGAAGTGCTAGCACAGATACGCAGTATTTT